Following are 25 T cell receptor beta chains from one sample sequenced in a study of T cell repertoires in cytomegalovirus infection (dated by TCRdb to the late 2010s). Sequencing took place on an Illumina HiSeq 1500. Using fastp trimming at Q25 and MiXCR clonotype assembly, TCRdb reanalyzed the public sequencing data and kept in-frame beta chains. One record per CDR3 amino acid sequence lists the most common genes and DNA. The sample includes about 440,000 distinct CDR3 sequences, with about a third observed a single time. Roughly 15% of the sample is in the top ten clones. The sample taken for sequencing was PBMCs. These receptors were taken from a human donor in good health (CMV status not recorded). Some clones in this sample may be carry-over from other donors' samples.

In its sample, this clonotype was seen a few times. The rearrangement joins TRBV6-1 to TRBJ2-3; D is tentatively TRBD1 or TRBD2 (5 bases each). Germline loops: CDR1 MNHNS, CDR2 SASEGT. The V end lost 7 bases, the J end lost 3 bases, and 14 bases lay between the germline ends. This CDR3 is 14 amino acids long. The CDR3 DNA is TGTGCCAGCACCTTAAGAGGGGAAACAGATACGCAGTATTTT. Its protein is CASTLRGETDTQYF.

This chain uses TRBV2 with TRBJ2-7, with D unresolved. Germline V lookup: CDR1 SNHLY, CDR2 FYNNEI. V lost 0 bases, J lost 3 bases, and 12 bases lay in between. This CDR3 comprises 15 residues. CDR3 sequence reads: CASSEAPREVYEQYF. CDR3 DNA sequence: TGTGCCAGCAGTGAAGCGCCTCGTGAGGTCTACGAGCAGTACTTC.

The CDR3 DNA reads as TGTGCCAGCAGACCTACAGGGGGCCTTTCCTACGAGCAGTACTTC. Translating gives CASRPTGGLSYEQYF. The gene calls are TRBV6-5 and TRBJ2-7, with TRBD1 matching 9 bases. The CDR3 covers 15 residues. V was pared by 6 bases and J by 1 base, with 7 bases of the junction left unmatched. The germline CDR1 and CDR2 sequences are MNHEY and SVGAGI.

This clonotype was seen a few times. The CDR3 region is CASIRMGGNEQFF. The CDR3 DNA reads as TGTGCCAGCATTCGAATGGGGGGCAATGAGCAGTTCTTC. V usage is TRBV2 and J usage is TRBJ2-1; D might be TRBD2 (6 bases). The CDR3 covers 13 residues. Germline V CDR1 and CDR2: SNHLY, FYNNEI. V lost 7 bases and J 6 bases, leaving 13 bases between the germline ends.

This clonotype occurred a few times. The chain recombines TRBV28 with TRBJ2-1; 13 bases are a match to TRBD2. This CDR3 region has 16 residues. J lost 10 bases, V lost 5 bases, and 11 bases had no gene match. The germline V gene encodes CDR1 MDHEN and CDR2 SYDVKM. The CDR3 is CASSPTGTSGAQEQFF. The CDR3 DNA sequence: TGTGCCAGCAGTCCTACCGGGACTAGCGGGGCGCAGGAGCAGTTCTTC.

With respect to this clonotype: One base away lies a much larger clone, so this may be a sequencing read error. The chain uses TRBV7-2 and TRBJ2-7; TRBD1 is a possible D gene (6 bases). CDR3 length equals 15 residues. Trimming shortened V by 5 bases and J by 0 bases, and 14 bases separated the two germline ends. CDR1 is SGHTA and CDR2 is FQGNSA in the germline V gene. CDR3 sequence: CASSPGTWASYEQYF. The CDR3 bases are TGTGCCAGCAGCCCTGGGACATGGGCCTCCTACGAGCAGTACTTC.

This clonotype has a count of ten or more. The chain carries TRBV7-2 and TRBJ1-3; D is unclear. This CDR3 has 15 residues. Germline V CDR1 and CDR2: SGHTA, FQGNSA. The V and J ends lost 6 bases and 1 base respectively, with 13 bases between them. The CDR3 spells CASSMGGVSGNTIYF. In nucleotides, the CDR3 is TGTGCCAGCAGTATGGGTGGGGTGTCTGGAAACACCATATATTTT.

This clonotype showed up many times. The rearrangement joins TRBV7-8 to TRBJ1-1, with 7 bases that match TRBD1. Losses at the gene ends were 5 bases for V and 0 bases for J; bases not matched to a gene: 6. The germline V gene encodes CDR1 SGHVS and CDR2 FQNEAQ. The CDR3 is 15 residues long. The CDR3 nucleotides read TGTGCCAGCAGCCGTTACAGGGGAGTGAACACTGAAGCTTTCTTT. This translates into CASSRYRGVNTEAFF. Combining the CDR3 with reference TRBV7-8 and TRBJ1-1 gives the whole variable domain GAGVSQSPRYKVAKRGQDVALRCDPISGHVSLFWYQQALGQGPEFLTYFQNEAQLDKSGLPSDRFFAERPEGSVSTLKIQRTQQEDSAVYLCASSRYRGVNTEAFFGQGTRLTVV.

This clonotype was detected a few times. This sequence joins TRBV12-3 or TRBV12-4 and TRBJ2-5; 7 bases match TRBD2. After removal of 3 bases from V and 5 bases from J, the junction contained 6 bases not matched to a gene. The CDR3 runs 14 residues. CDR3 residues: CASSLGGFAETQYF. The CDR3 nucleotides are TGTGCCAGCAGTTTGGGGGGGTTCGCTGAGACCCAGTACTTC.

The genes are TRBV11-2 and TRBJ2-5, with D maybe TRBD1 (5 bases). From germline, CDR1 is SGHAT and CDR2 FQNNGV. This CDR3 is 14 amino acids long. The ends were cut back, 0 bases at V and 8 bases at J, with 13 bases in the middle. Here the CDR3 DNA reads TGTGCCAGCAGCTTAGATAGGTGGGGCGAAACCCAGTACTTC. Translation gives CASSLDRWGETQYF.

About this clonotype: A single base separates this from a much larger clone, so it may be a read error. The chain carries TRBV7-2 and TRBJ1-1; D not certain. The germline V and J ends were trimmed by 5 bases and 1 base, with 11 bases remaining between them. This CDR3 is 14 amino acids long. Germline-derived CDR1 and CDR2 are SGHTA and FQGNSA. The CDR3 spells CASSTRSGNTEAFF. The CDR3 DNA is TGTGCCAGCAGCACGCGGAGTGGGAACACTGAAGCTTTCTTT.

This clonotype came up a few times. The chain links TRBV24-1 to TRBJ2-2; D is possibly TRBD1 (5 bases). V was pared by 0 bases and J by 5 bases, with 18 bases between. The CDR3 is 18 residues long. Germline V gives CDR1 KGHDR, CDR2 SFDVKD. The CDR3 region is CATSDLQGRAASTGELFF. CDR3 bases: TGTGCCACCAGTGATTTGCAGGGCAGGGCGGCTTCTACCGGGGAGCTGTTTTTT.

The CDR3 DNA is TGCGCCAGCAGTGAGCCCGGGTATGAGCAGTTCTTC. The encoded protein is CASSEPGYEQFF. The rearrangement joins TRBV10-2 to TRBJ2-1, with D unresolved. This CDR3 has 12 residues. Germline assignment: CDR1 WSHSY and CDR2 SAAADI. The V and J ends lost 2 bases and 8 bases respectively, with 7 bases between them.

This clonotype was detected only a few times. V is TRBV6-5 and J is TRBJ1-4; D gene uncertain. CDR1 MNHEY and CDR2 SVGAGI come from the germline V gene. V was cut by 0 bases and J by 11 bases, with 16 bases left in between. This CDR3 is built from 15 residues. The CDR3 is CASSYSISAGWKLFF. The DNA of the CDR3 is TGTGCCAGCAGTTACTCGATTTCGGCTGGGTGGAAACTGTTTTTT.

This chain joins TRBV6-1 and TRBJ2-3; TRBD1 matches 9 bases. Germline CDR1 is MNHNS and CDR2 is SASEGT. V was clipped by 4 bases and J by 3 bases; unmatched bases: 5. This CDR3 region has 15 residues. CDR3 DNA sequence: TGTGCCAGCAGTGTACAGGGGGCTCGGACAGATACGCAGTATTTT. This codes for CASSVQGARTDTQYF.

This clonotype was seen many times. This sequence joins TRBV12-3 or TRBV12-4 and TRBJ1-5; 11 positions match TRBD1. V shed 6 bases and J 2 bases; nucleotides not matched to a gene: 3. This CDR3 has 15 residues. CDR3 sequence reads: CASRDRGQGNQPQHF. The CDR3 DNA follows: TGTGCCAGCAGGGACAGGGGGCAGGGCAATCAGCCCCAGCATTTT.

This chain uses TRBV5-4 with TRBJ1-6, with D possibly being TRBD1 (6 bases). The CDR3 has 13 residues. CDR1 and CDR2 from the germline V gene are SGHNT and YYREEE (reference sequence). V was shortened by 4 bases and J by 14 bases, with 16 bases between the two germline ends. This CDR3 reads CASSPQTGSALHF. The CDR3 nucleotides are TGTGCCAGCAGCCCCCAGACAGGTTCGGCCCTCCACTTT.

About this clonotype: It is likely a read error, because the conserved phenylalanine at the end of the CDR3 is missing. The rearrangement joins TRBV6-5 to TRBJ1-1, with D maybe TRBD1 (5 bases). CDR1 is MNHEY, CDR2 SVGAGI, per germline. The CDR3 totals 13 residues. V lost 5 bases and J lost 0, with 7 bases in between. The CDR3 loop is CASSKQVNTEAFC. As DNA, the CDR3 is TGTGCCAGCAGTAAACAGGTGAACACTGAAGCTTTCTGT.

V is TRBV13 and J is TRBJ2-7, with 9 nucleotides matching TRBD1. The V and J ends lost 5 bases and 4 bases, in that order; junction bases with no gene match: 9. The CDR3 has 15 residues. Germline loops: CDR1 PRHDT, CDR2 FYEKMQ (reference sequence). CDR3 coding DNA: TGTGCCAGCAGCGTCGACAGGGGGACTCCTTACGAGCAGTACTTC. This codes for CASSVDRGTPYEQYF.

The V gene is TRBV10-3, the J gene TRBJ1-2; D ambiguous. This CDR3 spans 14 amino acids. With 6 bases removed from V and 1 base from J, the gap between germline ends came to 12 bases. Germline CDR1 is ENHRY and CDR2 is SYGVKD. The CDR3 region has the DNA TGTGCCATCAGGCCAGCCGCCCTTAACTATGGCTACACCTTC. Its translation is CAIRPAALNYGYTF.

V gene TRBV5-1 combines with J gene TRBJ2-1; D is unresolved. The CDR3 extends over 15 amino acids. Germline V lookup: CDR1 SGHRS, CDR2 YFSETQ. V was pared by 1 base and J by 1 base, with 9 bases between. CDR3 sequence (DNA): TGCGCCAGCAGCTTGTCACCATTGTCCTACAATGAGCAGTTCTTC. It is translated as CASSLSPLSYNEQFF.

This clonotype was observed at least ten times. The chain links TRBV10-3 to TRBJ2-6; tentative D call: TRBD1 (6 bases). Trimming removed 7 bases from V and 2 bases from J, with 15 bases in between. Germline CDR1 reads ENHRY; CDR2 reads SYGVKD. This CDR3 has 16 amino acids. In DNA form, the CDR3 reads TGTGCCATCAATACAGGGAAGAACCCTGGGGCCAACGTCCTGACTTTC. Protein sequence: CAINTGKNPGANVLTF.

The CDR3 sequence: CASSKIASGELFF. In DNA form, the CDR3 reads TGTGCCAGCAGTAAGATAGCATCCGGGGAGCTGTTTTTT. The V and J genes are TRBV2 and TRBJ2-2, with no clear D. Germline CDR1 and CDR2: SNHLY and FYNNEI. Deletions cut 5 bases from V and 6 bases from J, with 10 bases between. This CDR3 is built from 13 residues.

The chain recombines TRBV7-8 with TRBJ2-6; the D is unclear. There are 14 residues in the CDR3. Germline CDR1 SGHVS, CDR2 FQNEAQ. Trimming pared 6 bases from V and 0 bases from J, leaving 6 bases between. CDR3 DNA sequence: TGTGCCAGCAGGAAGGGCTCTGGGGCCAACGTCCTGACTTTC. Its translation: CASRKGSGANVLTF.

The chain employs TRBV28 and TRBJ2-7, with D possibly TRBD1 on 8 matching bases. V was trimmed by 4 bases and J by 3 bases, leaving 16 bases between them. The CDR3 runs to 15 residues. Germline V gene data show CDR1 as MDHEN and CDR2 as SYDVKM. The CDR3 DNA reads TGTGCCAGCAGTTCTCTTACAGGGGGGGTCTACGAGCAGTACTTC. Amino acid sequence: CASSSLTGGVYEQYF.